Following are 21 T cell receptor beta chains from one sample sequenced in a study of blood T cell repertoires in COVID-19. Using immunoSEQ multiplex PCR, the repertoire was profiled, and TCRdb retains in-frame clones only, with some absent. The repertoire holds around 24,000 clones, with about 90% as singletons. Sequenced sample: peripheral blood. The receptors stem from a man between 65 and 85 years old with acute or convalescent COVID-19.

Here the CDR3 reads CASSPDRFYGYTF. In nucleotides, the CDR3 is TGTGCCAGCAGCCCGGACAGATTCTATGGCTACACCTTC. V usage is TRBV12-3 or TRBV12-4 and J usage is TRBJ1-2, with a possible D match to TRBD1 (6 bases). The germline V and J ends were trimmed by 6 bases and 4 bases, with 12 bases remaining between them. This CDR3 region has 13 residues.

For the CDR3, the DNA is TGTGCCAGCAGCGTAGCTACGGCTCTAGGAGATACGCAGTATTTT. It codes for CASSVATALGDTQYF. V and J are TRBV9 and TRBJ2-3; D unresolved. The CDR3 loop spans 15 amino acids. Germline CDR1 reads SGDLS; CDR2 reads YYNGEE. Trimming pared 0 bases from V and 5 bases from J, leaving 13 bases between.

The chain has TRBV9 and TRBJ2-1; a weak D match, TRBD2 (6 bases). V lost 7 bases and J 3 bases, leaving 17 bases between the germline ends. Germline assignment: CDR1 SGDLS and CDR2 YYNGEE. CDR3 length: 15 residues. The CDR3 spells CASGSGGANYNEQFF. CDR3 sequence (DNA): TGTGCCAGCGGGTCGGGCGGGGCCAACTACAATGAGCAGTTCTTC.

The rearrangement joins TRBV6-5 to TRBJ2-5; 7 bases align to TRBD2. The V segment lost 2 bases and the J segment 5 bases; nucleotides outside the gene matches: 5. The CDR3 is made up of 14 amino acids. Germline CDR1 is MNHEY and CDR2 is SVGAGI. The CDR3 is CASSYAGEEETQYF. The CDR3 DNA reads as TGTGCCAGCAGTTACGCGGGAGAGGAGGAGACCCAGTACTTC.

The V call is TRBV7-8, the J call TRBJ1-2; D may be TRBD1 (6 bases). This CDR3 spans 13 amino acids. Between the trimmed V and J ends, which lost 3 bases and 2 bases, there was a span of 7 bases. Germline-derived CDR1 and CDR2 are SGHVS and FQNEAQ. CDR3 coding DNA: TGTGCCAGCAGCTTTGACAGGAACTATGGCTACACCTTC. Translation: CASSFDRNYGYTF.

This clone was seen only once. This chain joins TRBV5-6 and TRBJ2-6, with D unresolved. V lost 4 bases to trimming and J lost 0 bases, with 14 bases between them. The CDR3 is 17 residues long. CDR1 SGHDT and CDR2 YYEEEE come from the germline V gene. CDR3 sequence: CASSLKRTHSGANVLTF. The CDR3 DNA reads as TGTGCCAGCAGCCTGAAGAGAACTCACTCTGGGGCCAACGTCCTGACTTTC.

The chain employs TRBV11-2 and TRBJ1-3; D is uncertain. Trimming took 4 bases from V and 0 from J, leaving 7 bases between them. Germline V gene sequence: CDR1 SGHAT, CDR2 FQNNGV. There are 14 residues in the CDR3. CDR3 coding DNA: TGTGCCAGCAGCTCGGGGTTCTCTGGAAACACCATATATTTT. Protein sequence: CASSSGFSGNTIYF.

The chain has TRBV5-1 and TRBJ1-4, with a tentative D call TRBD1 (6 bases). Germline assignment: CDR1 SGHRS and CDR2 YFSETQ. The CDR3 loop spans 14 amino acids. V gave up 4 bases and J gave up 4 bases, with 11 bases separating them. Written as DNA, the CDR3 is TGCGCCAGCAGCCCGGACAGCCGTAATGAAAAACTGTTTTTT. Amino acids: CASSPDSRNEKLFF.

This chain joins TRBV9 and TRBJ1-4, with unresolved D. The CDR3 contains 16 residues. Germline values: CDR1 SGDLS, CDR2 YYNGEE. Trimming shortened V by 2 bases and J by 0 bases, and 11 bases separated the two germline ends. The CDR3 DNA follows: TGTGCCAGCAGCGTTCTCCCCTCAGCAACTAATGAAAAACTGTTTTTT. This translates into CASSVLPSATNEKLFF.

The V call is TRBV7-2, the J call TRBJ1-5; D perhaps matches TRBD1 (6 bases). The CDR3 sequence is 13 residues long. Germline V gene data show CDR1 as SGHTA and CDR2 as FQGNSA. V lost 6 bases and J lost 3, with 9 bases in between. CDR3 sequence reads: CASRGGANQPQHF. Here the CDR3 DNA reads TGTGCCAGCAGGGGGGGGGCCAATCAGCCCCAGCATTTT.

The CDR3 sequence: CASSEAGTGFADYTGELFF. The CDR3 coding sequence is TGTGCCAGCAGTGAAGCCGGGACAGGCTTTGCAGATTACACCGGGGAGCTGTTTTTT. The chain combines TRBV6-1 with TRBJ2-2; 8 nucleotides line up with TRBD1. Germline CDR1 MNHNS, CDR2 SASEGT. V was clipped by 0 bases and J by 3 bases; unmatched bases: 12. The CDR3 has 19 residues.

DNA for the CDR3: TGTGCCAGCAGCGTAGGGGGCAGGCTTAATTCACCCCTCCACTTT. Translating gives CASSVGGRLNSPLHF. The chain links TRBV9 to TRBJ1-6; a weak D match, TRBD1 (5 bases). V lost 0 bases and J 6 bases, leaving 10 bases between the germline ends. Germline V gives CDR1 SGDLS, CDR2 YYNGEE. This CDR3 has 15 amino acids.

This chain joins TRBV27 and TRBJ2-1; TRBD2 aligns across 14 bases. V lost 6 bases to trimming and J lost 9 bases; unmatched junction nucleotides: 13. Germline lookup yields CDR1 MNHEY and CDR2 SMNVEV (reference sequence). CDR3 length: 17 amino acids. DNA for the CDR3: TGTGCCAGCAGGCCTCCGGGACTAGCGGGGGACCGAGGTGAGCAGTTCTTC. This codes for CASRPPGLAGDRGEQFF.

The chain combines TRBV4-1 with TRBJ2-1; TRBD2 might be the D (5 bases). CDR3 length: 15 residues. Trimming removed 2 bases from V and 4 bases from J, with 12 bases in between. In germline, CDR1 is MGHRA, CDR2 YSYEKL. The chain's CDR3 is CASSQQAGEYNEQFF. In DNA, the CDR3 is TGCGCCAGCAGCCAACAGGCGGGCGAATACAATGAGCAGTTCTTC.

The rearrangement joins TRBV6-1 to TRBJ2-3; the match to TRBD2 covers 9 bases. Germline trimming cut 6 bases from V and 3 bases from J; bases unmatched to any gene: 7. Germline lookup yields CDR1 MNHNS and CDR2 SASEGT. CDR3 size: 15 residues. CDR3 sequence (DNA): TGTGCCAGCAGCGGACTTAGCGGGAGAACAGATACGCAGTATTTT. Translated: CASSGLSGRTDTQYF.

The chain combines TRBV7-6 with TRBJ2-5; 13 bases line up with TRBD2. This CDR3 spans 17 amino acids. J gave up 1 base and V 3 bases, and 5 bases lay outside the gene matches. The V gene's germline CDR1 is SGHVS and CDR2 FNYEAQ. The CDR3 coding sequence is TGTGCCAGCAGCTTCCAGGGGACTAGCGGGATCCAAGAGACCCAGTACTTC. Amino acids: CASSFQGTSGIQETQYF. The complete variable domain, with remaining parts taken from reference TRBV7-6 and TRBJ2-5, reads GAGVSQSPRYKVTKRGQDVALRCDPISGHVSLYWYRQALGQGPEFLTYFNYEAQQDKSGLPNDRFSAERPEGSISTLTIQRTEQRDSAMYRCASSFQGTSGIQETQYFGPGTRLLVL.

This chain uses TRBV7-3 with TRBJ2-1, with 8 positions matching TRBD1. CDR1 and CDR2 from the germline V gene are SGHTA and FQGTGA. The CDR3 is 15 residues long. The J segment lost 3 bases and the V segment lost 5 bases, leaving 6 bases of the junction unmatched. CDR3 residues: CASSLDRGGYNEQFF. As DNA, the CDR3 is TGTGCCAGCAGCCTCGACAGGGGCGGCTACAATGAGCAGTTCTTC.

The chain recombines TRBV27 with TRBJ1-2; 8 bases match TRBD1. Losses at the gene ends were 5 bases for V and 8 bases for J; bases not matched to a gene: 13. Germline values: CDR1 MNHEY, CDR2 SMNVEV (reference sequence). The CDR3 spans 15 residues. Here the CDR3 reads CASSPAGQGAEGYTF. As DNA, the CDR3 is TGTGCCAGCAGTCCCGCCGGACAGGGAGCAGAGGGCTACACCTTC.

The chain has TRBV7-9 and TRBJ2-1, with TRBD2 matching over 12 bases. This CDR3 has 15 residues. Per the germline V gene, CDR1 is SEHNR and CDR2 is FQNEAQ (reference sequence). V shed 1 base, J shed 10 bases, and the junction held 5 bases outside the gene matches. The CDR3 sequence: CASSLGLAGVREQFF. As DNA, the CDR3 is TGTGCCAGCAGCTTAGGACTAGCGGGAGTCCGAGAGCAGTTCTTC.

The rearrangement links TRBV7-3 to TRBJ1-1; D is uncertain. The germline gives CDR1 SGHTA, CDR2 FQGTGA. V was shortened by 3 bases and J by 2 bases, with 10 bases between the two germline ends. The CDR3 is 14 residues long. CDR3 protein: CASSLGRTNTEAFF. The DNA of the CDR3 is TGTGCCAGCAGCTTGGGTCGGACTAACACTGAAGCTTTCTTT.

V gene TRBV6-1 combines with J gene TRBJ1-5; D perhaps matches TRBD1 (5 bases). The CDR3 totals 16 residues. With 3 bases removed from V and 2 bases from J, the gap between germline ends came to 14 bases. CDR1 is MNHNS and CDR2 is SASEGT in the germline V gene. Written as DNA, the CDR3 is TGTGCCAGCAGTGATGGGGGGACGGCGGGCAATCAGCCCCAGCATTTT. It encodes CASSDGGTAGNQPQHF.